This T cell receptor beta chain comes out of a study of early T cells in non-severe SARS-CoV-2 infection. Turning to the study itself: Unsorted whole blood bulk RNA was sequenced, with unpaired chains.

Whole-study findings and limits: The study's VDJdb matching favored anti-spike CD8 responses and missed private and CD4 specificities.

CDR3 length: 13 residues. Germline V gene lookup returns CDR1 SQVTM and CDR2 ANQGSEA. The V end was cut by 3 bases, the J end by 8 bases, with 16 bases between. As concerns this clonotype: What it recognizes is unknown.

Attached unique molecular identifiers marked individual cDNA molecules. Each CDR3 protein is one row after TCRdb ran MiXCR on the 5' RACE reads. The table records just over 80,000 distinct CDR3 sequences, roughly 13% of them present only once. The sequenced material came from whole blood. The rearrangement uses TRBV29-1 and TRBJ1-1, with D unresolved. This clonotype originated in an adult who was a healthcare worker with PCR-confirmed SARS-CoV-2 infection or an uninfected control (not recorded which). CDR3 DNA sequence: TGCAGCGTTGAGGGGATCCCGGTTACCGAAGCTTTCTTT. It encodes CSVEGIPVTEAFF.